These 24 T cell receptor beta chains share one sample of origin, sequenced in a study of early stage breast cancer tumors. TCRdb keeps only in-frame clones here, not all; method: immunoSEQ multiplex PCR. The sample includes roughly 34,000 clones, 74% of them seen just once. The specimen was blood. The receptors come from a person aged 55 to 70 with breast cancer.

The chain combines TRBV28 with TRBJ2-3; TRBD2 is a possible D gene (6 bases). This CDR3 contains 16 residues. Trimming left V 0 bases short and J 1 base short, with 11 bases between. Per the germline V gene, CDR1 is MDHEN and CDR2 is SYDVKM. CDR3: CASSLWVGGGTDTQYF. CDR3 sequence (DNA): TGTGCCAGCAGTTTATGGGTAGGAGGGGGCACAGATACGCAGTATTTT.

The chain has TRBV28 and TRBJ1-2; TRBD1 matches at 9 bases. Per germline, CDR1 MDHEN and CDR2 SYDVKM. J was trimmed by 10 bases and V by 6 bases; bases with no gene match: 12. The CDR3 runs 14 residues. CDR3 DNA: TGTGCCAGCAGAAAACCGGGACAGGGTTGGTCCTACACCTTC. This gives the protein CASRKPGQGWSYTF.

The V and J genes are TRBV27 and TRBJ1-1; tentative D call: TRBD1 (6 bases). The CDR3 has 14 amino acids. The V and J ends lost 4 bases and 5 bases respectively, with 14 bases between them. Germline V gene data show CDR1 as MNHEY and CDR2 as SMNVEV (reference sequence). The CDR3, as DNA: TGTGCCAGCAGTTCCGGGGGCGGAGGGACTGAAGCTTTCTTT. Translating it yields CASSSGGGGTEAFF.

The rearrangement links TRBV30 to TRBJ1-6; D remains unclear. The V end lost 2 bases, the J end lost 7 bases, and 21 bases lay between the germline ends. Germline V gene sequence: CDR1 GTSNPN, CDR2 SVGIG (reference sequence). The CDR3 contains 17 residues. In DNA, the CDR3 is TGTGCCTGGAGTCTCCGGGCCGATCGCGTAAAGAATTCACCCCTCCACTTT. Protein product: CAWSLRADRVKNSPLHF. The full variable domain, its missing parts supplied by reference TRBV30 and TRBJ1-6, is SQTIHQWPATLVQPVGSPLSLECTVEGTSNPNLYWYRQAAGRGLQLLFYSVGIGQISSEVPQNLSASRPQDRQFILSSKKLLLSDSGFYLCAWSLRADRVKNSPLHFGNGTRLTVT.

The J gene is TRBJ1-5, the V gene TRBV7-2, with 7 bases matching TRBD1. From germline, CDR1 is SGHTA and CDR2 FQGNSA. The length of the CDR3 is 15 residues. The V gene end was trimmed by 5 bases and the J gene end by 4 bases; junction bases not matched to a gene: 8. This chain's CDR3 is CASSPWTGENQPQHF. CDR3 in DNA: TGTGCCAGCAGCCCCTGGACAGGAGAAAATCAGCCCCAGCATTTT. Together with reference TRBV7-2 and TRBJ1-5, the CDR3 gives the full variable domain: GAGVSQSPSNKVTEKGKDVELRCDPISGHTALYWYRQSLGQGLEFLIYFQGNSAPDKSGLPSDRFSAERTGGSVSTLTIQRTQQEDSAVYLCASSPWTGENQPQHFGDGTRLSIL.

This clone has only one observation. This chain joins TRBV18 and TRBJ2-5; no firm D call. Germline values: CDR1 KGHSH, CDR2 LQKENI. The CDR3 sequence is 13 residues long. The V end was cut by 2 bases, the J end by 5 bases, with 9 bases between. In DNA form, the CDR3 reads TGTGCCAGCTCACCAGGGTCTCGGGAGACCCAGTACTTC. Residues: CASSPGSRETQYF.

V is TRBV28 and J is TRBJ1-4, with 10 positions matching TRBD1. The CDR3 has 15 amino acids. Germline V gene sequence: CDR1 MDHEN, CDR2 SYDVKM. V shed 7 bases, J shed 6 bases, and the junction held 8 bases outside the gene matches. The CDR3 protein is CASTPGQGRHEKLFF. The CDR3 bases are TGTGCCAGCACCCCGGGACAGGGGAGACATGAAAAACTGTTTTTT.

This clone was detected only a few times. The rearrangement joins TRBV6-1 to TRBJ1-1; TRBD1 matches at 9 bases. Germline values: CDR1 MNHNS, CDR2 SASEGT. V trimming: 8 bases; J trimming: 11 bases; junction bases outside the gene matches: 3. This CDR3 contains 10 residues. Written as DNA, the CDR3 is TGTGCCAGCGGGGACAGGGTGGCTTTCTTT. Residues: CASGDRVAFF.

The chain combines TRBV11-2 with TRBJ2-3, with a tentative D call TRBD1 (5 bases). Germline V gene lookup returns CDR1 SGHAT and CDR2 FQNNGV. V lost 1 base, J lost 2 bases, and 10 bases lay in between. The CDR3 spans 15 residues. CDR3 sequence: CASSLGEGATDTQYF. The CDR3 coding sequence is TGTGCCAGCAGCTTAGGAGAAGGGGCCACAGATACGCAGTATTTT.

The gene calls are TRBV7-9 and TRBJ2-7; 8 bases line up with TRBD2. The J segment lost 0 bases and the V segment lost 1 base, leaving 11 bases of the junction unmatched. In germline, CDR1 is SEHNR, CDR2 FQNEAQ (reference sequence). The CDR3 contains 18 residues. Here the CDR3 reads CASSLDPGLGNGSYEQYF. The CDR3 coding sequence is TGTGCCAGCAGCTTAGATCCGGGACTAGGGAACGGCTCCTACGAGCAGTACTTC.

The chain is built from TRBV15 and TRBJ2-3, with D unresolved. CDR3 length equals 14 residues. Trimming left V 3 bases short and J 1 base short, with 8 bases between. Germline assignment: CDR1 LNHNV and CDR2 YYDKDF (reference sequence). CDR3 DNA: TGTGCCACCAGCAGGGGTAGGGGCACAGATACGCAGTATTTT. Amino acid sequence: CATSRGRGTDTQYF.

This chain connects TRBV7-2 to TRBJ2-2; D is tentatively TRBD1 or TRBD2 (5 bases each). Looked up from germline, CDR1 is SGHTA and CDR2 is FQGNSA. The CDR3 sequence is 14 residues long. V dropped 4 bases and J dropped 1 base, with 7 bases sitting between them. The CDR3: CASSWGRNTGELFF. The CDR3 DNA follows: TGTGCCAGCAGCTGGGGGAGGAACACCGGGGAGCTGTTTTTT.

The rearrangement links TRBV23-1 to TRBJ1-1, with D unclear. TRBV23-1 is treated as an ORF (open reading frame) with a function not yet certain. V was cut by 0 bases and J by 3 bases, with 23 bases left in between. There are 19 residues in the CDR3. The CDR3 DNA reads as TGCGCCAGCAGTCAATCCCAAATCGGTGCGGGCTACGCGGACACTGAAGCTTTCTTT. Its protein is CASSQSQIGAGYADTEAFF.

V usage is TRBV9 and J usage is TRBJ2-3; no clear D gene. The CDR3 has 12 residues. Per germline, CDR1 SGDLS and CDR2 YYNGEE. Trimming cost V 4 bases and J 1 base, with 4 bases left between them. CDR3 sequence reads: CASSFRTDTQYF. The CDR3 coding sequence is TGTGCCAGCAGCTTTCGCACAGATACGCAGTATTTT.

In the case of this clone: Germline is not matched at one junction end, which may reflect a read error. The V call is TRBV19, the J call TRBJ2-4; TRBD1 matches at 7 bases. The CDR3 has 14 amino acids. The germline CDR1 and CDR2 sequences are LNHDA and SQIVND (reference sequence). CDR3 sequence (DNA): TGTGCCAGTAGTTTAGACAGGGCGTTAAACATTCAGTACTTC. It codes for CASSLDRALNIQYF.

The rearrangement joins TRBV28 to TRBJ2-6, with unresolved D. CDR1 is MDHEN and CDR2 is SYDVKM in the germline V gene. This CDR3 comprises 16 residues. V lost 0 bases and J lost 0, with 6 bases in between. In DNA form, the CDR3 reads TGTGCCAGCAGTTTATGGGCAGACTCTGGGGCCAACGTCCTGACTTTC. Its translation: CASSLWADSGANVLTF.

The V call is TRBV19, the J call TRBJ1-1; D is unclear. V was trimmed by 7 bases and J by 5 bases, leaving 14 bases between them. In germline, CDR1 is LNHDA, CDR2 SQIVND (reference sequence). The CDR3 sequence is 13 residues long. Here the CDR3 DNA reads TGTGCCAGTAAGGGTTCGGAAAGTACTGAAGCTTTCTTT. Residues: CASKGSESTEAFF.

The chain uses TRBV18 and TRBJ2-1; TRBD2 aligns across 7 bases. Per the germline V gene, CDR1 is KGHSH and CDR2 is LQKENI. Trimming cost V 0 bases and J 5 bases; bases outside gene matches: 7. The length of the CDR3 is 16 residues. CDR3 protein: CASSPPGSLADNEQFF. The CDR3 nucleotides are TGTGCCAGCTCACCACCGGGTAGCCTAGCGGACAATGAGCAGTTCTTC.

The V call is TRBV10-3, the J call TRBJ1-2; TRBD1 matches 7 bases. Germline assignment: CDR1 ENHRY and CDR2 SYGVKD. The CDR3 totals 15 residues. V shed 2 bases and J 6 bases; nucleotides not matched to a gene: 9. For the CDR3, the DNA is TGTGCCATCAGTGAGCCCCAGACAGGGCGAGATGGCTACACCTTC. It translates to CAISEPQTGRDGYTF.

This CDR3 is CASSYSEGVPYGYTF. CDR3 coding DNA: TGTGCCAGCAGTTACTCTGAGGGTGTCCCCTATGGCTACACCTTC. The genes are TRBV6-6 and TRBJ1-2; no reliable D call. The V gene's germline CDR1 is MNHNY and CDR2 SVGAGI (reference sequence). Trimming shortened V by 0 bases and J by 4 bases, and 12 bases separated the two germline ends. This CDR3 spans 15 amino acids.

This rearrangement joins TRBV20-1 to TRBJ2-5; TRBD1 agrees at 7 bases. The germline V gene encodes CDR1 DFQATT and CDR2 SNEGSKA (reference sequence). The length of the CDR3 is 11 residues. CDR3 sequence reads: CSGQEKETQYF. DNA for the CDR3: TGCAGCGGACAGGAGAAAGAGACCCAGTACTTC.

The chain combines TRBV7-9 with TRBJ2-6; no clear D gene. Per germline, CDR1 SEHNR and CDR2 FQNEAQ (reference sequence). Trimming took 3 bases from V and 2 from J, leaving 11 bases between them. The CDR3 consists of 16 residues. The DNA for the CDR3 is TGTGCCAGCAGCTTGATCTCTCCCGCTGGGGCCAACGTCCTGACTTTC. Its translation is CASSLISPAGANVLTF. The variable domain in full, with the rest retrieved from reference TRBV7-9 and TRBJ2-6, is DTGVSQNPRHKITKRGQNVTFRCDPISEHNRLYWYRQTLGQGPEFLTYFQNEAQLEKSRLLSDRFSAERPKGSFSTLEIQRTEQGDSAMYLCASSLISPAGANVLTFGAGSRLTVL.

The J gene is TRBJ1-4, the V gene TRBV7-9, with D perhaps matching TRBD1 (6 bases). CDR3 length: 14 residues. V lost 8 bases and J lost 8, with 18 bases in between. Germline values: CDR1 SEHNR, CDR2 FQNEAQ (reference sequence). CDR3 nucleotide sequence: TGTGCCAGCGGACCGACAGGCAGTATGGAAAAACTGTTTTTT. Protein sequence: CASGPTGSMEKLFF.

The chain uses TRBV7-9 and TRBJ2-7; D remains ambiguous. V lost 6 bases to trimming and J lost 3 bases, with 6 bases between them. CDR3 size: 11 residues. Per the germline V gene, CDR1 is SEHNR and CDR2 is FQNEAQ (reference sequence). The DNA for the CDR3 is TGTGCCAGCAGTGACGGCTACGAGCAGTACTTC. It codes for CASSDGYEQYF.